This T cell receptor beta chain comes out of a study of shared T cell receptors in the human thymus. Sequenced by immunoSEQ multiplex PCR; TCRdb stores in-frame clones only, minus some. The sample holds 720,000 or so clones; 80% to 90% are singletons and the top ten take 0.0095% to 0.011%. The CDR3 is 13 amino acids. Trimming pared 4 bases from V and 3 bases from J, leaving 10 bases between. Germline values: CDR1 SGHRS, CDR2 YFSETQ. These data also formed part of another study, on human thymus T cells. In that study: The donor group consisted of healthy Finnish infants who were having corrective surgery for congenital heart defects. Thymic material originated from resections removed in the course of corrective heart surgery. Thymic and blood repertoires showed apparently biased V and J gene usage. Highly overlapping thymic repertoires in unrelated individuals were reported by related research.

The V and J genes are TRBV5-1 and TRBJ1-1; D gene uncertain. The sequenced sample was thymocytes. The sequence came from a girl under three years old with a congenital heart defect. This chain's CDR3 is CASSQVRDTEAFF. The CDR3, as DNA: TGCGCCAGCAGCCAAGTCCGGGACACTGAAGCTTTCTTT.